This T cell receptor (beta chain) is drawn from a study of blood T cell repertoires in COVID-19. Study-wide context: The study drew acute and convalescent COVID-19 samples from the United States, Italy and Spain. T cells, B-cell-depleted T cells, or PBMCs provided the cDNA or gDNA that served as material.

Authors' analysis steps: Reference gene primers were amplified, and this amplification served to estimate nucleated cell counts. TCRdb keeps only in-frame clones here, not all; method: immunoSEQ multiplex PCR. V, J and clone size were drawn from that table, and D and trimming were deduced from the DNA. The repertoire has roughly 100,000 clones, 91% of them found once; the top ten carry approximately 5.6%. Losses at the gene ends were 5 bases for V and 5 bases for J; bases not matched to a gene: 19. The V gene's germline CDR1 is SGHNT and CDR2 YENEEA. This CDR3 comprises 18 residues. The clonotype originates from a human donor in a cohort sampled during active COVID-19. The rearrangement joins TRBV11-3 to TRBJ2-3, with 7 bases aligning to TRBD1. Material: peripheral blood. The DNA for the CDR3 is TGTGCCAGCAGCCCCAATTTTCTCGCTAACCCAGGGGGAGATACGCAGTATTTT. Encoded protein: CASSPNFLANPGGDTQYF.